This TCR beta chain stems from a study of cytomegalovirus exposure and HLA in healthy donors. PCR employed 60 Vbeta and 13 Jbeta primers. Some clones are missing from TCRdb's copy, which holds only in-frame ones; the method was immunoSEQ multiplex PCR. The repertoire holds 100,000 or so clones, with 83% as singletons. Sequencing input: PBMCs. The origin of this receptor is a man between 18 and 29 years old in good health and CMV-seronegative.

CDR3 DNA sequence: TGTGCCAGCAGTCTCCTCTCTGGGGCCAACGTCCTGACTTTC. It is translated as CASSLLSGANVLTF. The chain combines TRBV6-5 with TRBJ2-6; D uncertain. The CDR3 extends over 14 amino acids. The V end lost 5 bases, the J end lost 0 bases, and 5 bases lay between the germline ends. CDR1 is MNHEY, CDR2 SVGAGI, per germline.